This T cell receptor (beta chain) was retrieved from a study of monozygotic twins with inflammatory bowel disease (dated by TCRdb to between 2017 and 2020). Study-wide context: The complete study included 28 monozygotic twin pairs: 19 IBD-discordant Danish pairs and nine German pairs, of which four were IBD-concordant and five were IBD-discordant. The search for disease-associated traits relied mainly on comparing, within discordant pairs, IBD patients with their genetically identical healthy co-twins. Each individual had, on average, about 151 000 unique TCRalpha sequences and 181 000 unique TCRbeta sequences available for analysis.

CDR1 and CDR2 (SEHNR, FQNEAQ) derive from the germline V gene (reference sequence). CDR3 length: 14 amino acids, cysteine to phenylalanine. No nucleotide data were recorded. Summary of the overall study and its limitations: Fewer clonotypes were shared with other individuals by IBD patients than by healthy twins, most markedly in patients showing signs of disease activity. The results gave no support for a single strong signal or clonotype linked to IBD. Repertoire similarity did not differ between concordant and discordant twins, which could be due to limited statistical power. The analysis was unable to tell different T cell subtypes apart. TCRbeta repertoire diversity, by inverse Simpson index, was decreased in IBD patients compared with their healthy co-twins. Because patients received different immunosuppressive treatments, the repertoires may have picked up extra background noise and variability between individuals.

Libraries were prepared through 5' RACE. For each TCR library, around 4,000 ng of total RNA was used. For each sample, cDNA synthesis with SMARTScribe reverse transcriptase was split into eight separate reactions. Unique molecular identifiers containing a 6-nucleotide sample barcode were introduced through template switching during cDNA synthesis. Two nested PCRs of about 16 and 10 cycles amplified the TCRalpha and TCRbeta cDNA, and bead purification followed each PCR. Before amplification, the cDNA was treated with uracil DNA-glycosylase and purified using the QIAquick PCR purification kit. The second PCR added Illumina TruSeq-compatible adapters along with sample-specific barcodes. Library quality and concentration were assessed using TapeStation and Qubit, and 5 to 6 ng of each library was pooled. Sequencing of pooled libraries was carried out on an Illumina HiSeq2500 single-index Rapid Run using 2 x 100 bp reads and custom sequencing primers. As for how the authors treated the data: UMI-based consensus assembly with MiGEC version 1.2.6 was used to correct PCR and sequencing errors. V(D)J alignment, clonotype assembly and CDR3 extraction were performed with MiXCR version 2.1.1. To normalise gene usage, clonotype sharing and MAIT/NKT TCR abundance, the top 1000, 10 000 and 20 000 clonotypes in each sample were analysed. Diversity was computed as the inverse Simpson index with the vegan R package after downsampling to 27 000 UMIs. Paired Mann-Whitney U tests were applied to discordant twin pairs, with Benjamini-Hochberg correction for multiple testing. After the reads were reprocessed by TCRdb, one entry was made per CDR3 protein sequence, with no DNA. TCRdb assigned the V and J calls; the authors' analysis was not used. The sample table records 310,000 or so distinct CDR3 sequences. 2% to 2.5% of the sample comes from the top ten.

Note on this clonotype: Its antigen remains undetermined.

From each donor, a roughly 2.5 ml peripheral blood sample was collected into PAXgene tubes and stored at -80 degrees C. Without any T cell sorting, total RNA was extracted from whole blood using the PAXgene blood miRNA kit on an automated QIAcube. Peripheral blood from monozygotic twin pairs concordant or discordant for inflammatory bowel disease was subjected to deep TCRalpha and TCRbeta repertoire profiling with unique molecular barcoding. Smoking habits were recorded for all twin pairs, with individuals classified as current, former or never smokers. Material: blood. The receptor comes from a human donor with ulcerative colitis or Crohn's disease, or a healthy co-twin of an affected twin (not recorded which). The V and J segments used are TRBV7-9 and TRBJ1-2; as DNA is missing, the TRBD1 call by TCRdb cannot be tested. Here the CDR3 is given as CASSSRGLQDGYTF.